This T cell receptor (beta chain) emerged from a study of vaccination effects on CD4 cells after COVID-19. Study at large: Two doses of BNT162b2 or mRNA-1273 vaccine were administered to participants.

Study-wide results and caveats: Healthy vaccinees' vaccine-induced clones included only 1 of 255 that recognized common cold coronaviruses. Late post-vaccination samples showed marked contraction of infection- and vaccine-induced clones.

CDR1 is SGHNT and CDR2 is YENEEA in the germline V gene. This CDR3 comprises 14 residues. The germline V and J ends were trimmed by 5 bases and 0 bases, with 11 bases remaining between them. The data were produced by immunoSEQ multiplex PCR, yet TCRdb's version contains in-frame clones alone and is incomplete. The sample holds 20,000 to 25,000 clones, roughly 72% seen once. Details on this clone: Its antigen remains unknown.

ViraFEST expansion of antigen-specific CD4+ T cells with viral peptide pools preceded sequencing. The culture ran for approximately 10 days, and then CD4+ T cells were isolated. Nucleocapsid antibodies stayed negative before and after vaccination, showing no earlier SARS-CoV-2 infection. Every well housed 1.5 million to 2 million PBMC, which grew in culture alongside about 10 IU/ml IL-2 and approximately 10 ug/ml peptides. The sample was CD4+ T cells from PBMCs cultured with HCoV-NL63 spike peptides, taken before COVID-19 vaccination. This chain links TRBV11-3 with TRBJ2-7; tentatively, D is TRBD2 (5 bases). This TCR derives from a human donor who received a COVID-19 vaccine. This CDR3 is CASSRGQSSYEQYF. CDR3 sequence (DNA): TGTGCCAGCAGCCGAGGGCAATCCTCCTACGAGCAGTACTTC.